Sequencing of this T cell receptor (beta chain) was carried out in a study of blood T cell repertoires in COVID-19 (dated by TCRdb to about 2020). Looking at the study overall: Collaborator samples came from the United States, Italy and Spain and covered acute and convalescent phases of COVID-19. The repertoires were made available in a free public database intended to serve as a resource for research on the immune response to SARS-CoV-2. A de-identified subject ID, COVID-19 status, age in years and sex were almost always included in the sample metadata. The material from the prospective study consisted of cDNA or gDNA derived from T cells, B-cell-depleted T cells, or PBMCs. Samples came from the ongoing ImmuneRACE study (first 160 participants) plus 1,254 subjects from 6 global collaborators. HLA class I and class II types, where available, came from metadata supplied by the sample provider rather than from assay-based typing. Deeply sampled blood TCRbeta repertoires from subjects exposed to, actively infected with, or recovered from COVID-19 were included in the dataset.

Collaborating institutions collected whole blood in K2EDTA tubes following their own protocols. For TCRbeta analysis, collaborators shipped samples as frozen whole blood, isolated PBMCs, or DNA extracted from either of those sample types. TCRbeta CDR3 regions were amplified from genomic DNA using the immunoSEQ Assay, a bias-controlled multiplex PCR. The paper's processing steps were these. The number of nucleated cells in each sample was estimated by amplification of reference gene primers within the assay. To quantify the absolute abundance of each unique TCRbeta CDR3 rearrangement, sequence reads were collapsed and filtered. For each sample, productive Simpson clonality was calculated as the square root of Simpson's diversity index across productive rearrangements. Held by TCRdb, this immuneACCESS table contains in-frame sequences only and omits some clones. Under half of the omission traces to an unresolved V gene where checked; the cause of the rest is unknown. The V and J calls and clone size were taken over from that table, and D and trimming were inferred from the DNA. The sample table records 68,000 or so clones; about 86% of these occur just once. The ten largest make up roughly 3.7% of the sample.

Note on this clone: This receptor's antigen is unknown. No quality values exist for individual bases; no much larger clone is one base distant.

There are 14 amino acids in the CDR3, from cysteine to phenylalanine inclusive. Of all the DNA, just the CDR3 is kept, 42 bases in frame from base 1. The junction shows trimming of 6 bases on V and 3 bases on J, and the gene matches do not reach 7 bases of it. Reading the germline V gene gives CDR1 KGHSH and CDR2 LQKENI. Points the paper makes about the study in general: The quantity of clinical and demographic metadata differed by source and by participant and was supplied without curation.

The chain is assembled from TRBV18 and TRBJ1-2; 7 middle bases align to TRBD1. Sequencing was performed on peripheral blood. The TCR was taken from a man aged 45-65 years with acute or convalescent COVID-19. In nucleotides, the sequence is TGTGCCAGCTCGCCCTCGGGACAGTACTATGGCTACACCTTC. Its protein reads: CASSPSGQYYGYTF.